This T cell receptor (beta chain) was captured by sequencing in a study of blood T cell repertoires in COVID-19. Per the original methods: Reference gene primer amplification gave estimated nucleated cell counts. The protocol was immunoSEQ multiplex PCR, while the TCRdb copy is restricted to in-frame clones and leaves out a portion. Clone size and V and J calls were adopted from that table, with D and trimming inferred from the DNA. The sample gives approximately 150,000 clones, around 80% of which show up once; 16% is in the top ten. CDR1 and CDR2 from the germline V gene are SGHDT and YYEEEE. The CDR3 has 13 residues. V gave up 2 bases and J gave up 8 bases; unmatched junction bases: 3.

The chain couples TRBV5-6 to TRBJ1-2, with 10 bases lining up with TRBD1. The sample was peripheral blood. This clonotype was sampled from a man between 45 and 60 years old with acute or convalescent COVID-19. The CDR3, as DNA: TGTGCCAGCAGCTTAGGGACAGGGGTCGGCTACACCTTC. This encodes CASSLGTGVGYTF.